This TCR beta chain was retrieved from a study of cytomegalovirus exposure and HLA in healthy donors. About the study: An earlier analysis identified approximately 110 million unique TCR beta sequences in about 190 million T cells.

Both 60 Vbeta primers and 13 Jbeta primers went into the PCR. Clones were sequenced by immunoSEQ multiplex PCR, and TCRdb holds only the in-frame ones, with some missing. The sample contains approximately 180,000 clones, roughly four fifths of which appear only once. Study-wide findings and caveats: It was fewer than 200 TCR beta chains that were listed as cytomegalovirus-associated.

Worth noting for this clone: Its antigen is currently unknown.

At the time of sampling, donors were nominally healthy, though unrecorded immune exposures were likely. This TCR was sampled from a woman between 25 and 40 years old in good health and CMV-seronegative. The sample comprised PBMCs.

CDR3 sequence (DNA): TGTGCCAGCAGTTTCCTAATAGCGGGGGCGGCCTACGAGCAGTACTTC. Residues: CASSFLIAGAAYEQYF. The V gene is TRBV28, the J gene TRBJ2-7; TRBD2 agrees at 9 bases. This CDR3 spans 16 amino acids. The germline gives CDR1 MDHEN, CDR2 SYDVKM. J was trimmed by 2 bases and V by 3 bases; bases with no gene match: 8.